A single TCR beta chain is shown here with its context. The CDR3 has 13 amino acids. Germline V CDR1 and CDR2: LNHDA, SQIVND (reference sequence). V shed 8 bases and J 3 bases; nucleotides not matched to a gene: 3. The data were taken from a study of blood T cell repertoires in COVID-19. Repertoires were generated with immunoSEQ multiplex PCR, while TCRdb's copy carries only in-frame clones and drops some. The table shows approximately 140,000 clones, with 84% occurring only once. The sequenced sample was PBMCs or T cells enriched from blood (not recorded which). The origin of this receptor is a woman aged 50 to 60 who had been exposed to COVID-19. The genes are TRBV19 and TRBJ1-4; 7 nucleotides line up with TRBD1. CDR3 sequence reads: CASGTVANEKLFF. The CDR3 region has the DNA TGTGCCAGTGGGACAGTTGCTAATGAAAAACTGTTTTTT. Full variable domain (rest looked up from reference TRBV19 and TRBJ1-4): DGGITQSPKYLFRKEGQNVTLSCEQNLNHDAMYWYRQDPGQGLRLIYYSQIVNDFQKGDIAEGYSVSREKKESFPLTVTSAQKNPTAFYLCASGTVANEKLFFGSGTQLSVL.